This TCR beta chain was observed in a study of cytomegalovirus exposure and HLA in healthy donors. Turning to the study itself: The study's early data release held 75 million to 95 million unique TCRs from HLA-typed donors.

General observations from the study: In a later analysis, specific HLA alleles were associated with around 17,000 TCR beta sequences at a 0.05 false discovery rate. In an earlier analysis, in around 590 donors, most V segments appeared productive either ~90% or ~30% of the time.

The CDR3 covers 16 residues. Germline V gene lookup returns CDR1 SEHNR and CDR2 FQNEAQ (reference sequence). As to this clone: Its antigen is unidentified. An end of the junction does not agree with germline; a read error may underlie this.

PCR used 60 Vbeta primers and 13 Jbeta primers. Produced via immunoSEQ multiplex PCR; TCRdb's table is partial and in-frame only. The data show 130,000 to 150,000 clones, over 65% seen once. This sequence joins TRBV7-9 and TRBJ2-7, with 8 positions matching TRBD2. The sequence was collected from a female donor in good health and CMV-seronegative. Sequenced input: PBMCs. CDR3 in DNA: TGTTCCAGCAGCTTCGATGATGGGACTAGAGGGTCCGAGCAGTACTTC. Protein: CSSSFDDGTRGSEQYF.